This passage covers 19 T cell receptor beta chains from one sample sequenced in a study of cytomegalovirus exposure and HLA in healthy donors. Primers for the PCR totalled 60 Vbeta and 13 Jbeta. Assay used: immunoSEQ multiplex PCR; TCRdb lists only in-frame clones, some missing. The sample contains about 140,000 clones, roughly 73% of which appear only once. Source material: PBMCs. The receptor source for this set is a male donor in good health and CMV-seronegative.

The chain employs TRBV7-2 and TRBJ2-5; TRBD1 aligns across 10 bases. The CDR3 contains 13 residues. The junction had 3 bases not matched to a gene; V was cut back by 6 bases and J by 5 bases. Germline V gene lookup returns CDR1 SGHTA and CDR2 FQGNSA. The CDR3 is CASRGQGTETQYF. CDR3 nucleotide sequence: TGTGCCAGCAGGGGACAGGGGACGGAGACCCAGTACTTC.

The chain joins TRBV19 to TRBJ1-2, with TRBD1 matching over 8 bases. This CDR3 region has 15 residues. Germline CDR1 LNHDA, CDR2 SQIVND (reference sequence). V lost 5 bases to trimming and J lost 8 bases; unmatched junction nucleotides: 13. DNA of the CDR3: TGTGCCAGTAGTGACCCAGGGACAGGCTCCGGGGGCTACACCTTC. This encodes CASSDPGTGSGGYTF.

The chain uses TRBV6-4 and TRBJ1-6, with D hard to call. Germline lookup yields CDR1 MRHNA and CDR2 SNTAGT. The CDR3 totals 12 residues. Trimming pared 4 bases from V and 6 bases from J, leaving 4 bases between. Here the CDR3 DNA reads TGTGCCAGCAGTGCCAGTAATTCACCCCTCCACTTT. Protein product: CASSASNSPLHF.

The chain combines TRBV7-2 with TRBJ2-5; TRBD2 is a possible D gene (7 bases). The CDR3 contains 16 residues. Germline assignment: CDR1 SGHTA and CDR2 FQGNSA. Trimming removed 10 bases from V and 5 bases from J, with 26 bases in between. CDR3 amino acids: CATQGWGGPGMETQYF. The CDR3 region has the DNA TGTGCCACCCAGGGCTGGGGGGGGCCGGGTATGGAGACCCAGTACTTC.

Here the CDR3 reads CASTGGASPYEQYF. The CDR3 nucleotides read TGTGCCAGCACGGGGGGGGCAAGCCCCTACGAGCAGTACTTC. This chain joins TRBV2 and TRBJ2-7; 8 bases map to TRBD2. Trimming at V came to 7 bases and at J to 2 bases, leaving 7 bases not matched to a gene. The CDR3 is 14 amino acids. Per the germline V gene, CDR1 is SNHLY and CDR2 is FYNNEI.

This sequence joins TRBV11-3 and TRBJ2-7; D uncertain. Germline loops: CDR1 SGHNT, CDR2 YENEEA. V was clipped by 1 base and J by 6 bases, with 10 bases between them. The CDR3 has 13 residues. CDR3 residues: CASSLGPQAEQYF. The CDR3 DNA reads as TGTGCCAGCAGCTTAGGGCCGCAGGCCGAGCAGTACTTC.

This clone was seen once. The CDR3 region has the DNA TGTGCCAGCAGTGAATATCGGGAAAACTATGGCTACACCTTC. Encoded protein: CASSEYRENYGYTF. The chain recombines TRBV2 with TRBJ1-2, with D uncertain. Germline V gene lookup returns CDR1 SNHLY and CDR2 FYNNEI. This CDR3 is built from 14 residues. Trimming took off 2 bases at V and 2 bases at J, with 9 bases between the two ends.

In the case of this clone: Other nucleotide sequences in the sample specify the same CDR3. The chain combines TRBV6-5 with TRBJ1-1; possible D gene TRBD1, 6 bases. The germline V gene encodes CDR1 MNHEY and CDR2 SVGAGI. Trimming took off 2 bases at V and 1 base at J, with 8 bases between the two ends. CDR3 length equals 14 residues. DNA for the CDR3: TGTGCCAGCAGTTACAGGGGGGGGAACACTGAAGCTTTCTTT. Encoded protein: CASSYRGGNTEAFF.

V gene TRBV4-2 combines with J gene TRBJ1-6; TRBD1 agrees at 10 bases. Germline V gene sequence: CDR1 LGHNA, CDR2 YNFKEQ. V shed 4 bases and J 7 bases; nucleotides not matched to a gene: 4. The CDR3 is made up of 15 amino acids. The DNA of the CDR3 is TGTGCCAGCAGCCGAGGACAGGGGGAAAATTCACCCCTCCACTTT. Translated: CASSRGQGENSPLHF.

The chain employs TRBV27 and TRBJ2-1; TRBD2 matches 7 bases. The CDR3 consists of 13 residues. Germline V lookup: CDR1 MNHEY, CDR2 SMNVEV (reference sequence). Trimming removed 6 bases from V and 10 bases from J; junction bases left unmatched: 9. The CDR3 region has the DNA TGTGCCAGCAGCCTCCGCGGGGGTAGAGAGCAGTTCTTC. It translates to CASSLRGGREQFF.

The CDR3 DNA is TGTGCCAGCAGCCGACCCAGGGTTAACTATGGCTACACCTTC. Translated, it gives CASSRPRVNYGYTF. The chain links TRBV2 to TRBJ1-2; D perhaps matches TRBD1 (5 bases). The germline V gene encodes CDR1 SNHLY and CDR2 FYNNEI. This CDR3 is 14 amino acids long. V was pared by 6 bases and J by 1 base, with 12 bases between.

This chain uses TRBV6-6 with TRBJ2-3, with no clear D. Per the germline V gene, CDR1 is MNHNY and CDR2 is SVGAGI (reference sequence). This CDR3 spans 13 amino acids. Trimming removed 5 bases at V and 2 bases at J, with 8 bases between. The CDR3 here is CASSVWPTDTQYF. The DNA for the CDR3 is TGTGCCAGCAGTGTTTGGCCCACAGATACGCAGTATTTT.

The V gene is TRBV10-3, the J gene TRBJ2-7; D might be TRBD2 (6 bases). This CDR3 comprises 13 residues. Trimming removed 6 bases from V and 2 bases from J, with 11 bases in between. Germline CDR1 is ENHRY and CDR2 is SYGVKD. The CDR3 DNA follows: TGTGCCATCAGAGGGACTCAAACCTACGAGCAGTACTTC. Its protein is CAIRGTQTYEQYF.

CDR3 coding DNA: TGCGCCAGCAGCCGAGATTACCGGGACAGGGACTCCTACGAGCAGTACTTC. Protein sequence: CASSRDYRDRDSYEQYF. The chain combines TRBV4-1 with TRBJ2-7; 9 bases are shared with TRBD1. Germline trimming cut 4 bases from V and 0 bases from J; bases unmatched to any gene: 10. Germline V gene lookup returns CDR1 MGHRA and CDR2 YSYEKL. The CDR3 runs to 17 residues.

This clone was seen just once. Germline is not matched at one junction end, which may reflect a read error. The chain uses TRBV7-9 and TRBJ1-4, with D perhaps TRBD1 (6 bases). Germline CDR1 reads SEHNR; CDR2 reads FQNEAQ (reference sequence). This CDR3 region has 16 residues. CDR3 coding DNA: TGTTCCAGCAGCGGGGGGGGCGATGCAACTAATGAAAAACTGTTTTTT. As protein: CSSSGGGDATNEKLFF.

This clone has a handful of counts. The V gene is TRBV4-1, the J gene TRBJ1-4; TRBD1 might be the D (6 bases). V was clipped by 0 bases and J by 7 bases, with 15 bases between them. This CDR3 spans 16 amino acids. The germline gives CDR1 MGHRA, CDR2 YSYEKL. CDR3 residues: CASSQDRRGASEKLFF. The CDR3 DNA reads as TGCGCCAGCAGCCAAGATCGGCGGGGGGCCTCTGAAAAACTGTTTTTT.

The V gene is TRBV20-1, the J gene TRBJ2-7; the D is unclear. The germline V and J ends were trimmed by 7 bases and 0 bases, with 4 bases remaining between them. This CDR3 has 10 residues. The germline V gene encodes CDR1 DFQATT and CDR2 SNEGSKA (reference sequence). The CDR3 region is CSGASYEQYF. In DNA, the CDR3 is TGCAGTGGGGCCTCCTACGAGCAGTACTTC.

This clone came up once. At the DNA level, this CDR3 is encoded by other sequences in the same sample as well. This rearrangement joins TRBV9 to TRBJ1-1, with D maybe TRBD1 (5 bases). The germline V gene encodes CDR1 SGDLS and CDR2 YYNGEE. Trimming pared 1 base from V and 1 base from J, leaving 8 bases between. The CDR3 sequence is 14 residues long. The CDR3 protein is CASSVTTGNTEAFF. The CDR3 region has the DNA TGTGCCAGCAGCGTAACCACAGGGAACACTGAAGCTTTCTTT.

The chain couples TRBV5-1 to TRBJ2-5, with D possibly matching TRBD1 (5 bases). V gave up 1 base and J gave up 5 bases, with 18 bases separating them. The CDR3 extends over 16 amino acids. Germline CDR1 and CDR2: SGHRS and YFSETQ. The CDR3 DNA follows: TGCGCCAGCAGCTTGAGTGGGGCAAACCTTGGGGAGACCCAGTACTTC. Translating it yields CASSLSGANLGETQYF.